These 8 T cell receptor beta chains were all obtained from the same sample, sequenced in a study of Ad26.COV2.S vaccination and SARS-CoV-2 variants. The sample's treatment: some 20 received Ad26.COV2.S at low or high dose, single or two shots; several received placebo; per-sample allocation not given. Samples came from day 63 after the first vaccine or placebo injection. TCRdb keeps only in-frame clones here, not all; method: immunoSEQ multiplex PCR. The sample holds approximately 500,000 clones, around 85% seen once. The sequencing here drew on peripheral blood, taken in a trial of Ad26.COV2.S vaccine versus placebo. The receptors were gathered from a person aged 18-65 years who received the Ad26.COV2.S COVID-19 vaccine or a placebo.

This chain joins TRBV7-2 and TRBJ1-3; a possible D gene is TRBD1 (5 bases). The CDR3 contains 15 residues. Trimming took 0 bases from V and 4 from J, leaving 10 bases between them. Germline assignment: CDR1 SGHTA and CDR2 FQGNSA. DNA for the CDR3: TGTGCCAGCAGCTTAGCCCCAAACAGGGGAAACACCATATATTTT. The encoded protein is CASSLAPNRGNTIYF.

The chain couples TRBV9 to TRBJ2-7; D is perhaps TRBD2 (5 bases). Trimming pared 0 bases from V and 4 bases from J, leaving 17 bases between. From germline, CDR1 is SGDLS and CDR2 YYNGEE. The CDR3 is 16 residues long. The CDR3 region has the DNA TGTGCCAGCAGCGTAGATGCGGGCGGTGGCCCTTACGAGCAGTACTTC. It specifies CASSVDAGGGPYEQYF.

This rearrangement joins TRBV27 to TRBJ1-2; TRBD1 agrees at 7 bases. The CDR3 loop spans 14 amino acids. Germline V gene sequence: CDR1 MNHEY, CDR2 SMNVEV (reference sequence). V was pared by 6 bases and J by 5 bases, with 9 bases of the junction left unmatched. The CDR3 protein is CASSPDRVRYGYTF. The CDR3 bases are TGTGCCAGCAGCCCTGACAGGGTTAGGTATGGCTACACCTTC.

V usage is TRBV5-4 and J usage is TRBJ1-1; 7 nucleotides align to TRBD1. This CDR3 contains 15 residues. Germline CDR1 reads SGHNT; CDR2 reads YYREEE (reference sequence). V lost 4 bases to trimming and J lost 4 bases; unmatched junction nucleotides: 10. The CDR3 reads CASSPGPRGGTEAFF. The CDR3, as DNA: TGTGCCAGCAGCCCGGGCCCCAGGGGGGGCACTGAAGCTTTCTTT.

V gene TRBV5-4 combines with J gene TRBJ2-5; D gene uncertain. The V and J ends lost 0 bases and 5 bases respectively, with 8 bases between them. This CDR3 is built from 13 residues. CDR1 and CDR2 from the germline V gene are SGHNT and YYREEE (reference sequence). CDR3: CASSLAAWETQYF. The CDR3 coding sequence is TGTGCCAGCAGCTTGGCCGCTTGGGAGACCCAGTACTTC.

The chain combines TRBV15 with TRBJ2-7; D unresolved. CDR3 length: 12 amino acids. Germline V gives CDR1 LNHNV, CDR2 YYDKDF (reference sequence). V was shortened by 1 base and J by 6 bases, with 7 bases between the two germline ends. CDR3 sequence (DNA): TGTGCCACCAGCAGAGTGGCTGCCGAGCAGTACTTC. As protein: CATSRVAAEQYF.

This clone turned up a few times. The chain joins TRBV18 to TRBJ1-2; D might be TRBD1 (5 bases). The CDR3 loop spans 14 amino acids. The V and J ends lost 6 bases and 2 bases respectively, with 13 bases between them. Germline CDR1 and CDR2: KGHSH and LQKENI. DNA for the CDR3: TGTGCCAGCTCCCCGGGACGGGTAAACTATGGCTACACCTTC. This sequence encodes CASSPGRVNYGYTF.

This clone came up once. The chain employs TRBV29-1 and TRBJ1-2; tentatively, D is TRBD1 (5 bases). V lost 7 bases to trimming and J lost 8 bases, with 26 bases between them. Germline V CDR1 and CDR2: SQVTM, ANQGSEA. The CDR3 spans 15 residues. For the CDR3, the DNA is TGCAGCGCTAGGGGTAGGGATTGGAACGTCGGGGGCTACACCTTC. It translates to CSARGRDWNVGGYTF.